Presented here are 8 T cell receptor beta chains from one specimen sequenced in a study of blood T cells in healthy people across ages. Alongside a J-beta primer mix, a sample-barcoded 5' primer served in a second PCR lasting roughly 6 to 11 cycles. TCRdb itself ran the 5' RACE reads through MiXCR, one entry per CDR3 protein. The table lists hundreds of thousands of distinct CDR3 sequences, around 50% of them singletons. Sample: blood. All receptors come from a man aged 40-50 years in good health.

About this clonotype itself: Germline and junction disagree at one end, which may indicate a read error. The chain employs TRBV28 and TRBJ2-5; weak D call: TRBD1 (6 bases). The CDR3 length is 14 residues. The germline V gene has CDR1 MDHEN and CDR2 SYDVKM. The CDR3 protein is CASSLQGQQGTQYF. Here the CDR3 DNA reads TGTGCCAGCAGTTTGCAGGGACAACAAGGGACCCAGTACTTC. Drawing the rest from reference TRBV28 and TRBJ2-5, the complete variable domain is DVKVTQSSRYLVKRTGEKVFLECVQDMDHENMFWYRQDPGLGLRLIYFSYDVKMKEKGDIPEGYSVSREKKERFSLILESASTNQTSMYLCASSLQGQQGTQYFGPGTRLLVL.

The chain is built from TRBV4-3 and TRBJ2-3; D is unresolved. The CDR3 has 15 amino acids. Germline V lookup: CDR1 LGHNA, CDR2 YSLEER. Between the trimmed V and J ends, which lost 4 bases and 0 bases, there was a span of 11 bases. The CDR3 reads CASSPSLTSTDTQYF. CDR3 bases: TGCGCCAGCAGCCCGAGTCTTACTAGCACAGATACGCAGTATTTT.

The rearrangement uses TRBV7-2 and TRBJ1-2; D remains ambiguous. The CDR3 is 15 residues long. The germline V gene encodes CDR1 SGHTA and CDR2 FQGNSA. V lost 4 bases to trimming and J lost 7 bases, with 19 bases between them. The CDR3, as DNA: TGTGCCAGCAGCTCCGAGGGAATCCGGGGTATTGGCTACACCTTC. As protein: CASSSEGIRGIGYTF. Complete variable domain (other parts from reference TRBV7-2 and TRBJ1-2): GAGVSQSPSNKVTEKGKDVELRCDPISGHTALYWYRQSLGQGLEFLIYFQGNSAPDKSGLPSDRFSAERTGGSVSTLTIQRTQQEDSAVYLCASSSEGIRGIGYTFGSGTRLTVV.

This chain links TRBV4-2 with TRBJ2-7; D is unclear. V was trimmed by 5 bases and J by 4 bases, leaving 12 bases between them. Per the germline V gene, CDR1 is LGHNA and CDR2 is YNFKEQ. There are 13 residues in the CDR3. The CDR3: CASSARTAYEQYF. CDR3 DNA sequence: TGTGCCAGCAGCGCAAGAACGGCATACGAGCAGTACTTC.

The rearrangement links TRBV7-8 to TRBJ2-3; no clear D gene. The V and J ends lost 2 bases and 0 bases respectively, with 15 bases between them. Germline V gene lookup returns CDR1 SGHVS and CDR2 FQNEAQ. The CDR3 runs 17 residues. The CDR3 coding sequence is TGTGCCAGCAGCTTATCCTGGGCAGATACTAGCACAGATACGCAGTATTTT. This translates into CASSLSWADTSTDTQYF.

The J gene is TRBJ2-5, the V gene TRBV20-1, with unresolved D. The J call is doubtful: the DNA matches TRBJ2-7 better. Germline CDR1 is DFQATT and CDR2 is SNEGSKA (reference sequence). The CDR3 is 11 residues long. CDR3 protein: CSARPEIEQYF. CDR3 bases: TGCAGTGCTAGGCCGGAAATCGAGCAGTACTTC.

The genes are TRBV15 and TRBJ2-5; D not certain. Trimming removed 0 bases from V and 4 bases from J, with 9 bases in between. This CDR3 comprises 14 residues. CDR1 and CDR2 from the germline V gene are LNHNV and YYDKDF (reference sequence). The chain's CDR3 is CATSRDQVPETQYF. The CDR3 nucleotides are TGTGCCACCAGCAGAGATCAGGTTCCAGAGACCCAGTACTTC.

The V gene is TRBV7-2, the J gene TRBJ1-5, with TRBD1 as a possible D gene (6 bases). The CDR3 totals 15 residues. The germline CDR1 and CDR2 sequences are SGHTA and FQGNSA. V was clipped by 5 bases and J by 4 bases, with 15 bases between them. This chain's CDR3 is CASSPGAYRNQPQHF. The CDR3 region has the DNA TGTGCCAGCAGCCCAGGGGCATACCGGAATCAGCCCCAGCATTTT.